This T cell receptor (beta chain) was sequenced for a study of T-cell memory formation after mild COVID-19. Notes on the study in general: Clones shrinking from day 15 to 85 showed even CD4/CD8 mixes; later expanders tilted CD4+. Contracting CD4+ clones lay largely in CM and EM, with CD8+ ones residing in EMRA.

Constant-segment primers and 5'RACE yielded cDNA libraries for TCR alpha and TCR beta, each carrying sample barcodes and UMIs. TCRdb fed the 5' RACE reads into MiXCR, producing one record per CDR3 protein. The data contain about 470,000 distinct CDR3 sequences, roughly 23% of them singletons. In the case of this clonotype: The antigen remains unidentified.

V was clipped by 5 bases and J by 4 bases; unmatched bases: 12. In germline, CDR1 is SGHNT, CDR2 YENEEA. The CDR3 is made up of 18 amino acids. The J gene is TRBJ2-1, the V gene TRBV11-3; 12 positions agree with TRBD2. The specimen sequenced was PBMCs or a T cell subset sorted from them (not recorded which). The receptor was derived from an adult woman who had mild COVID-19 (a few samples of this study predate the infection). Cell type and time point are not known. CDR3 DNA sequence: TGTGCCAGCAGCCCGCGTGCCCCTACTAGCGGGAGGTACAATGAGCAGTTCTTC. Encoded protein: CASSPRAPTSGRYNEQFF.